This T cell receptor (beta chain) was recorded in a study of cytomegalovirus exposure and HLA in healthy donors. The PCR contained 60 Vbeta and 13 Jbeta primers. This table comes from immunoSEQ multiplex PCR, and its TCRdb copy is limited to in-frame clones, with some not included. The sample includes 70,000 to 90,000 clones, roughly 75% seen only once; the top ten take around 4%. This CDR3 has 14 residues. Germline V gene data show CDR1 as MNHNS and CDR2 as SASEGT. The chain joins TRBV6-1 to TRBJ2-5; 12 bases line up with TRBD2. The DNA end lines up better with TRBJ2-7; the J call may be wrong. Sequencing was done on a sample of PBMCs. The source is a man between 60 and 75 years old in good health and CMV-seronegative. The CDR3 sequence: CASRASGGGYEQYF. CDR3 nucleotide sequence: TGTGCCAGCAGAGCTAGCGGGGGGGGCTACGAGCAGTACTTC.